Described below is a single T cell receptor beta chain sequence and its context. The data were obtained in a study of OX40 agonist ivuxolimab in advanced cancers. V lost 0 bases and J lost 1, with 6 bases in between. CDR3 length equals 14 residues. Germline loops: CDR1 SGDLS, CDR2 YYNGEE. Sequencing was performed with immunoSEQ multiplex PCR; in TCRdb, only in-frame clones are kept and a portion is missing. The sample shows some 60,000 clones, approximately 80% of them seen only once. The source is an adult with an advanced solid tumor such as melanoma, head and neck, liver or kidney cancer. The specimen comprised CD4+ or CD8+ T cells sorted from blood, sampled in a trial of the OX40 agonist ivuxolimab. V and J are TRBV9 and TRBJ2-3; D gene uncertain. For the CDR3, the DNA is TGTGCCAGCAGCGTAGGTAGAGGCACAGATACGCAGTATTTT. Encoded protein: CASSVGRGTDTQYF.